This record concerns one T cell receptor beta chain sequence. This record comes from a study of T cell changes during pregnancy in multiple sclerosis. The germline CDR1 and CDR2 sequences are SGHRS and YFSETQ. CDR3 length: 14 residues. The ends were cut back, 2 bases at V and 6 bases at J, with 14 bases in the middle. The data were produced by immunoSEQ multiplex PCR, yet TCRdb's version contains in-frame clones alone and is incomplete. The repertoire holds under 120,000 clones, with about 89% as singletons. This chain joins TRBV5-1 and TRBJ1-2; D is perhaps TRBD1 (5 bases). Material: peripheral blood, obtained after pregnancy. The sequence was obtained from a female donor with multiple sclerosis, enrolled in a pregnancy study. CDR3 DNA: TGCGCCAGCAGCTTCGTCGGGACTGAGGATGGCTACACCTTC. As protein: CASSFVGTEDGYTF. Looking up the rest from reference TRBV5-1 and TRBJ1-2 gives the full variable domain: KAGVTQTPRYLIKTRGQQVTLSCSPISGHRSVSWYQQTPGQGLQFLFEYFSETQRNKGNFPGRFSGRQFSNSRSEMNVSTLELGDSALYLCASSFVGTEDGYTFGSGTRLTVV.